These T cell receptor beta chains were read from a single sample in a study of Graves' ophthalmopathy and Graves' hyperthyroidism. TCRdb re-called the multiplex PCR reads through MiXCR, storing one row per CDR3 protein. The sample gives some 410,000 distinct CDR3 sequences, around 21% of which show up once; under 3% is in the top ten. The sequencing input was peripheral blood. The receptor source for this set is a woman aged 18-29 years with stable Graves' hyperthyroidism. CDR3s include the opening cysteine and the closing phenylalanine or tryptophan. Each record gives: J gene, clone size, V gene, D gene, CDR3 DNA, CDR3 protein. D genes are given only for firm matches. Only some rows state a clone size, as once, few, many or a class for expanded clones.

j_call: TRBJ2-6; clone_size: many; v_call: TRBV19; d_call: TRBD2; cdr3_nt: TGTGCCAGTAGTATAGGTACTAGCGCTCACTCTGGGGCCAACGTCCTGACTTTC; cdr3_aa: CASSIGTSAHSGANVLTF
j_call: TRBJ2-5; clone_size: few; v_call: TRBV7-9; d_call: -; cdr3_nt: TGTGCCAGCAGCCCTTTTAGCGCCCGCCAAGAGACCCAGTACTTC; cdr3_aa: CASSPFSARQETQYF
j_call: TRBJ1-1; clone_size: -; v_call: TRBV7-2; d_call: -; cdr3_nt: TGTGCCAGCAGCCCGAGTCCCCTGGGAGCTGAAGCTTTCTTT; cdr3_aa: CASSPSPLGAEAFF
j_call: TRBJ2-5; clone_size: -; v_call: TRBV28; d_call: -; cdr3_nt: TGTGCCAGCAGTCCACCCTCGTTGGAGGCCCAGTACTTC; cdr3_aa: CASSPPSLEAQYF
j_call: TRBJ1-5; clone_size: once; v_call: TRBV7-8; d_call: -; cdr3_nt: TGTGCCAGCAGCTTACTTGACAGAGCTAATCAGCCCCAGCATTTT; cdr3_aa: CASSLLDRANQPQHF
j_call: TRBJ2-7; clone_size: many; v_call: TRBV7-2; d_call: -; cdr3_nt: TGTGCCAGCAGCTTTGCACGAGCCTACGAGCAGTACTTC; cdr3_aa: CASSFARAYEQYF
j_call: TRBJ2-4; clone_size: -; v_call: TRBV2; d_call: -; cdr3_nt: TGTGCCAGCAGTGAATATTTGCCGCCCGGACTAGCCAAAAACATTCAGTACTTC; cdr3_aa: CASSEYLPPGLAKNIQYF
j_call: TRBJ1-1; clone_size: many; v_call: TRBV6-5; d_call: -; cdr3_nt: TGTGCCAGCAGTTACTCTGGGGCAGCAGTAAATAAAGCTTTCTTT; cdr3_aa: CASSYSGAAVNKAFF
j_call: TRBJ1-2; clone_size: many; v_call: TRBV30; d_call: TRBD1; cdr3_nt: TGTGCCTGGAGTGTAGCTAGGGGGCTTGGTGGCTACACCTTC; cdr3_aa: CAWSVARGLGGYTF
j_call: TRBJ2-5; clone_size: many; v_call: TRBV6-2/TRBV6-3; d_call: -; cdr3_nt: TGTGCCAGCAGGGGACCAGCCCAAGAGACCCAGTACTTC; cdr3_aa: CASRGPAQETQYF
j_call: TRBJ2-5; clone_size: -; v_call: TRBV6-1; d_call: TRBD2; cdr3_nt: TGTGCCAGCAGACGCACCGGGACTAGCGGGAGGGCCCGGGAGACCCAGTACTTC; cdr3_aa: CASRRTGTSGRARETQYF
j_call: TRBJ2-7; clone_size: many; v_call: TRBV7-2; d_call: TRBD2; cdr3_nt: TGTGCCAGCAGAACTAGCGGGAGGGCCTACGAGCAGTACTTC; cdr3_aa: CASRTSGRAYEQYF
j_call: TRBJ1-5; clone_size: many; v_call: TRBV2; d_call: -; cdr3_nt: TGTGCCAGCAGTGAAGGTGGAGGTTGGAGCAATCAGCCCCAGCATTTT; cdr3_aa: CASSEGGGWSNQPQHF
j_call: TRBJ2-7; clone_size: many; v_call: TRBV11-1; d_call: TRBD2; cdr3_nt: TGTGCCAGCAGCTTAGCGGGATCGGAAGCGGGAGCCTCCGAGCAGTACTTC; cdr3_aa: CASSLAGSEAGASEQYF
j_call: TRBJ1-5; clone_size: many; v_call: TRBV6-4; d_call: -; cdr3_nt: TGTGCCAGCAGTTTAGAACAGGGAAGTCAGCCCCAGCATTTT; cdr3_aa: CASSLEQGSQPQHF
j_call: TRBJ2-7; clone_size: many; v_call: TRBV29-1; d_call: TRBD2; cdr3_nt: TGCAGCGTTGGAGCTAGCGGGAACTCCTACGAGCAGTACTTC; cdr3_aa: CSVGASGNSYEQYF
j_call: TRBJ1-5; clone_size: many; v_call: TRBV28; d_call: TRBD1; cdr3_nt: TGTGCCAGCAGTTCCCAACAGGGGGATCAGCCCCAGCATTTT; cdr3_aa: CASSSQQGDQPQHF
j_call: TRBJ2-5; clone_size: many; v_call: TRBV4-1; d_call: -; cdr3_nt: TGCGCCAGCAGCCCTCTCCGGGACACAAAAGAGACCCAGTACTTC; cdr3_aa: CASSPLRDTKETQYF
j_call: TRBJ2-7; clone_size: few; v_call: TRBV12-3/TRBV12-4; d_call: TRBD2; cdr3_nt: TGTGCCAGCAGCCCGTCTAGCGGCACTCCCTACGAGCAGTACTTC; cdr3_aa: CASSPSSGTPYEQYF
j_call: TRBJ2-5; clone_size: many; v_call: TRBV19; d_call: TRBD2; cdr3_nt: TGTGCCAGTAGTATAGATTGGAGGCAGTCGGGGGGCCAGTACTTC; cdr3_aa: CASSIDWRQSGGQYF
j_call: TRBJ1-2; clone_size: -; v_call: TRBV6-1; d_call: -; cdr3_nt: TGTGCCAGCAGGGAGGGGGGGAACTATGGCTACACCTTC; cdr3_aa: CASREGGNYGYTF
j_call: TRBJ1-1; clone_size: -; v_call: TRBV11-2; d_call: -; cdr3_nt: TGTGCCAGCAGCTTAGTAGCGACGGCGAACACTGAAGCTTTCTTT; cdr3_aa: CASSLVATANTEAFF
j_call: TRBJ1-6; clone_size: many; v_call: TRBV28; d_call: -; cdr3_nt: TGTGCCAGCACGGGACGGTATAATTCACCCCTCCACTTT; cdr3_aa: CASTGRYNSPLHF
j_call: TRBJ2-6; clone_size: many; v_call: TRBV6-1; d_call: -; cdr3_nt: TGTGCCAGCAGTGAAGCAGCGAGCTCTGGGGCCAACGTCCTGACTTTC; cdr3_aa: CASSEAASSGANVLTF
j_call: TRBJ1-5; clone_size: many; v_call: TRBV29-1; d_call: -; cdr3_nt: TGCAGCGTCCAAACCAGCAATCAGCCCCAGCATTTT; cdr3_aa: CSVQTSNQPQHF
j_call: TRBJ1-2; clone_size: many; v_call: TRBV29-1; d_call: -; cdr3_nt: TGCAGCGTTGCCTCGGGACTAGGGGTGGATGGCTACACCTTC; cdr3_aa: CSVASGLGVDGYTF
j_call: TRBJ1-2; clone_size: many; v_call: TRBV7-8; d_call: TRBD1; cdr3_nt: TGTGCCAGCAGCCCGTCCCGGGACAGGTTCTATGGCTACACCTTC; cdr3_aa: CASSPSRDRFYGYTF
j_call: TRBJ1-1; clone_size: -; v_call: TRBV27; d_call: -; cdr3_nt: TGTGCCAGCAGTCTGAAGCAGGGAGCAACTTTCTTT; cdr3_aa: CASSLKQGATFF
j_call: TRBJ1-2; clone_size: many; v_call: TRBV12-3/TRBV12-4; d_call: -; cdr3_nt: TGTGCCAGCAGCCTGGGGGGGTCCTATGGCTACACCTTC; cdr3_aa: CASSLGGSYGYTF
j_call: TRBJ1-1; clone_size: many; v_call: TRBV11-2; d_call: -; cdr3_nt: TGTGCCAGCAGCTTAAGCGTAGGGGAATCGGAAGCTTTCTTT; cdr3_aa: CASSLSVGESEAFF
j_call: TRBJ1-1; clone_size: -; v_call: TRBV6-1; d_call: -; cdr3_nt: TGTGCCAGCAGTGTTGGGCAAGCTGAAGCTTTCTTT; cdr3_aa: CASSVGQAEAFF
j_call: TRBJ2-5; clone_size: many; v_call: TRBV5-1; d_call: -; cdr3_nt: TGCGCCAGCAGTACCGGGACGGCGGAGACCCAGTACTTC; cdr3_aa: CASSTGTAETQYF
j_call: TRBJ2-6; clone_size: few; v_call: TRBV30; d_call: TRBD2; cdr3_nt: TGTGCCTCCGACCGACTAGCGGGAGAAGATGGGGCCAACGTCCTGACTTTC; cdr3_aa: CASDRLAGEDGANVLTF
j_call: TRBJ2-6; clone_size: many; v_call: TRBV10-3; d_call: -; cdr3_nt: TGTGCCATCAGTGTGTCGGCAGTCACCTCTGGGGCCAACGTCCTGACTTTC; cdr3_aa: CAISVSAVTSGANVLTF
j_call: TRBJ1-5; clone_size: many; v_call: TRBV7-9; d_call: -; cdr3_nt: TGTGCCAGCAGCTTAGCGGACAGCTATCAGCCCCAGCATTTT; cdr3_aa: CASSLADSYQPQHF
j_call: TRBJ2-7; clone_size: many; v_call: TRBV6-5; d_call: -; cdr3_nt: TGTGCCAGCAGTTACTCTGGGACCGCATACTCCTACGAGCAGTACTTC; cdr3_aa: CASSYSGTAYSYEQYF
j_call: TRBJ1-5; clone_size: many; v_call: TRBV15; d_call: -; cdr3_nt: TGTGCCACCAGCAGCACCATCAGAAATCAGCCCCAGCATTTT; cdr3_aa: CATSSTIRNQPQHF
j_call: TRBJ2-7; clone_size: many; v_call: TRBV28; d_call: TRBD1; cdr3_nt: TGTGCCAGTAAGACAGGGGGCTCCTACGAGCAGTACTTC; cdr3_aa: CASKTGGSYEQYF
j_call: TRBJ1-5; clone_size: -; v_call: TRBV6-2/TRBV6-3; d_call: -; cdr3_nt: TGTGCCAGCAGTTACTCACCATGGGCAGGCAATCAGCCCCAGCATTTT; cdr3_aa: CASSYSPWAGNQPQHF
j_call: TRBJ2-5; clone_size: many; v_call: TRBV5-1; d_call: -; cdr3_nt: TGCGCCAGCGCCAGGGATGGTCAAGAGACCCAGTACTTC; cdr3_aa: CASARDGQETQYF